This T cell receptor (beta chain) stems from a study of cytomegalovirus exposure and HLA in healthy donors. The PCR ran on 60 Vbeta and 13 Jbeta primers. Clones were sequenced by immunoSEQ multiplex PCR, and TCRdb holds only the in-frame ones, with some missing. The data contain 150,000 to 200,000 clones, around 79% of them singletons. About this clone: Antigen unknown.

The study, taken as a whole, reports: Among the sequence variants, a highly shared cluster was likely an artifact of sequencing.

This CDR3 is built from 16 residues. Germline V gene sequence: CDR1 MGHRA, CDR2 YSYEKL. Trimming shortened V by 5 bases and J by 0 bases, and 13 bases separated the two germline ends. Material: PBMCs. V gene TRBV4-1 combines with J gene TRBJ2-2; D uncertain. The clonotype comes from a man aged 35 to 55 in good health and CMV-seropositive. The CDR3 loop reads CASSYRLAANTGELFF. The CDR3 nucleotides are TGCGCCAGCAGCTACCGCCTGGCGGCGAACACCGGGGAGCTGTTTTTT.